This TCR beta chain was profiled in a study of response to subunit inactivated influenza vaccine. Germline values: CDR1 DFQATT, CDR2 SNEGSKA (reference sequence). This CDR3 comprises 13 residues. V lost 6 bases and J 8 bases, leaving 17 bases between the germline ends. This clonotype was recorded many times. TCRdb reprocessed the RT-PCR reads via MiXCR and lists one record per CDR3 protein. This table holds approximately 480,000 distinct CDR3 sequences, 9.5% to 12% found once. The chain carries TRBV20-1 and TRBJ1-5, with D maybe TRBD1 (5 bases). This clonotype was obtained from a man aged 45 to 65 who received an inactivated influenza vaccine. The input for sequencing was PBMCs from blood, taken 45 days after vaccination. In DNA form, the CDR3 reads TGCAGTGCCACCTCGGGACCCCAGGAGCCCCAGCATTTT. This encodes CSATSGPQEPQHF.